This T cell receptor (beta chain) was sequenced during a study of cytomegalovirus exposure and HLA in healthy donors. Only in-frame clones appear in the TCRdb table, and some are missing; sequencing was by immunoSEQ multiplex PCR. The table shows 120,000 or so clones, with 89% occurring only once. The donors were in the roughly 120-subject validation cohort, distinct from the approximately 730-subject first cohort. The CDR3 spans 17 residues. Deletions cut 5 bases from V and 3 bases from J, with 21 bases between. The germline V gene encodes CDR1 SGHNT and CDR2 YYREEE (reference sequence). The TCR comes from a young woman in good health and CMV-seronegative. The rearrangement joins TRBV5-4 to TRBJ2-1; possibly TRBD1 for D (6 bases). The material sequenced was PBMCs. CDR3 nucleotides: TGTGCCAGCAGACCCCGCGAGGGGACATCCATCTACAATGAGCAGTTCTTC. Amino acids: CASRPREGTSIYNEQFF.